The 27 T cell receptor beta chains presented below share a single source sample, sequenced in a study of blood T cell repertoires in COVID-19. TCRdb keeps only in-frame clones here, not all; method: immunoSEQ multiplex PCR. The sample lists 150,000 or so clones; 85% to 90% were seen once. Specimen: peripheral blood. The source of these receptors is a man older than 75 with acute or convalescent COVID-19.

A single count supports this clone. V and J are TRBV5-4 and TRBJ2-2, with TRBD2 matching 10 bases. Trimming at V came to 4 bases and at J to 3 bases, leaving 18 bases not matched to a gene. CDR1 is SGHNT, CDR2 YYREEE, per germline (reference sequence). This CDR3 has 20 residues. CDR3 region: CASSGDGGSGGNRDTGELFF. CDR3 nucleotides: TGTGCCAGCAGCGGGGATGGTGGTAGCGGGGGGAACAGGGACACCGGGGAGCTGTTTTTT.

This sequence joins TRBV4-1 and TRBJ1-2, with D uncertain. This CDR3 is built from 13 residues. V dropped 1 base and J dropped 7 bases, with 10 bases sitting between them. CDR1 is MGHRA, CDR2 YSYEKL, per germline. CDR3 in amino acids: CASSQGLGGGYTF. As DNA, the CDR3 is TGCGCCAGCAGCCAAGGTCTAGGAGGTGGCTACACCTTC.

The rearrangement uses TRBV19 and TRBJ2-5, with 8 bases matching TRBD2. This CDR3 is built from 13 residues. Trimming at V came to 6 bases and at J to 5 bases, leaving 5 bases not matched to a gene. Germline loops: CDR1 LNHDA, CDR2 SQIVND (reference sequence). This CDR3 is CASRRGEWETQYF. The CDR3 coding sequence is TGTGCCAGTAGGCGGGGGGAATGGGAGACCCAGTACTTC.

The rearrangement links TRBV30 to TRBJ1-1; a weak D match, TRBD1 (5 bases). The CDR3 length is 13 residues. Per the germline V gene, CDR1 is GTSNPN and CDR2 is SVGIG (reference sequence). Trimming took 3 bases from V and 4 from J, leaving 12 bases between them. The CDR3 nucleotides read TGTGCCTGGAGATCCGGGGGGATCACTGAAGCTTTCTTT. Residues: CAWRSGGITEAFF.

The chain joins TRBV6-1 to TRBJ2-1, with 10 bases lining up with TRBD2. The germline CDR1 and CDR2 sequences are MNHNS and SASEGT. With V trimmed by 4 bases and J by 8 bases, 17 bases remained unmatched. The CDR3 runs 18 residues. CDR3 loop: CASSARLPASGSWDEQFF. CDR3 DNA: TGTGCCAGCAGTGCCCGTTTACCAGCTAGCGGGAGTTGGGATGAGCAGTTCTTC.

This clone was observed a handful of times. J is TRBJ1-4 and V is TRBV28; the D is unclear. The CDR3 spans 15 residues. The V gene lost 1 base and the J gene lost 5 bases, with 11 bases spanning the gap. Looked up from germline, CDR1 is MDHEN and CDR2 is SYDVKM. The CDR3: CASSLSRGLNEKLFF. The CDR3 region has the DNA TGTGCCAGCAGTTTATCTCGGGGTTTGAATGAAAAACTGTTTTTT. Drawing the rest from reference TRBV28 and TRBJ1-4, the complete variable domain is DVKVTQSSRYLVKRTGEKVFLECVQDMDHENMFWYRQDPGLGLRLIYFSYDVKMKEKGDIPEGYSVSREKKERFSLILESASTNQTSMYLCASSLSRGLNEKLFFGSGTQLSVL.

This clone occurred once. The V and J genes are TRBV12-3 or TRBV12-4 and TRBJ2-7; D is possibly TRBD2 (5 bases). The germline V and J ends were trimmed by 7 bases and 3 bases, with 10 bases remaining between them. CDR3 length: 12 amino acids. CDR3 DNA sequence: TGTGCCAGCACCGACGGGGACTACGAGCAGTACTTC. As protein: CASTDGDYEQYF.

V and J are TRBV19 and TRBJ1-5, with D perhaps TRBD1 (6 bases). The germline gives CDR1 LNHDA, CDR2 SQIVND (reference sequence). V was cut by 6 bases and J by 6 bases, with 12 bases left in between. The CDR3 sequence is 13 residues long. The CDR3 coding sequence is TGTGCCAGTAGCCTCGGCAGGGGTCAGCCCCAGCATTTT. This codes for CASSLGRGQPQHF.

The J gene is TRBJ1-6, the V gene TRBV9; 8 bases are a match to TRBD1. The germline gives CDR1 SGDLS, CDR2 YYNGEE. The trim removed 1 base at V and 7 bases at J, leaving 4 bases unmatched. This CDR3 spans 15 amino acids. The CDR3 DNA reads TGTGCCAGCAGCGTACAGGGGGCAGGGAATTCACCCCTCCACTTT. Its protein is CASSVQGAGNSPLHF.

This chain links TRBV7-3 with TRBJ2-7; D remains unclear. The length of the CDR3 is 15 residues. V lost 5 bases and J lost 1, with 15 bases in between. Germline V gives CDR1 SGHTA, CDR2 FQGTGA. CDR3 in amino acids: CASSASGGASYEQYF. The CDR3 bases are TGTGCCAGCAGCGCCTCGGGTGGAGCGTCCTACGAGCAGTACTTC.

The gene calls are TRBV7-3 and TRBJ2-1; 8 bases line up with TRBD1. V gave up 4 bases and J gave up 4 bases; unmatched junction bases: 6. This CDR3 spans 15 amino acids. Looked up from germline, CDR1 is SGHTA and CDR2 is FQGTGA. The CDR3 bases are TGTGCCAGCAGCTCCCGACAGGGGACTTACAATGAGCAGTTCTTC. Its translation is CASSSRQGTYNEQFF.

This chain's CDR3 is CASSFRLTGGVGDTIYF. The CDR3 nucleotides are TGTGCCAGCAGCTTTCGCTTGACAGGGGGCGTCGGGGACACCATATATTTT. The chain employs TRBV7-9 and TRBJ1-3; 10 bases align to TRBD1. Germline V gene data show CDR1 as SEHNR and CDR2 as FQNEAQ (reference sequence). V dropped 3 bases and J dropped 8; count of bases not matched to a gene: 13. The CDR3 has 17 residues. Full variable domain (missing parts from reference TRBV7-9 and TRBJ1-3): DTGVSQNPRHKITKRGQNVTFRCDPISEHNRLYWYRQTLGQGPEFLTYFQNEAQLEKSRLLSDRFSAERPKGSFSTLEIQRTEQGDSAMYLCASSFRLTGGVGDTIYFGEGSWLTVV.

The CDR3 here is CASSLRTASGEQYF. For the CDR3, the DNA is TGTGCCAGCAGTTTACGGACAGCCTCGGGAGAGCAGTACTTC. The chain is built from TRBV27 and TRBJ2-7; tentatively, D is TRBD1 (6 bases). CDR1 is MNHEY, CDR2 SMNVEV, per germline (reference sequence). The CDR3 runs 14 residues. V was cut by 2 bases and J by 7 bases, with 15 bases left in between.

Notes on this clone: The junction and the germline gene differ at one end; a read error may be behind it. The chain is built from TRBV6-5 and TRBJ1-4; TRBD1 matches at 7 bases. Per the germline V gene, CDR1 is MNHEY and CDR2 is SVGAGI. This CDR3 is built from 15 residues. The DNA of the CDR3 is TGTGCCAGCAGATACTCAGGACAGGCCCCTGAAAAACTGTTTTTT. It codes for CASRYSGQAPEKLFF.

The genes are TRBV29-1 and TRBJ2-5; 8 nucleotides agree with TRBD1. There are 14 residues in the CDR3. J gave up 1 base and V 7 bases, and 8 bases lay outside the gene matches. Germline lookup yields CDR1 SQVTM and CDR2 ANQGSEA. CDR3 sequence reads: CSARQGNSQETQYF. In DNA form, the CDR3 reads TGCAGCGCTAGACAGGGGAATTCCCAAGAGACCCAGTACTTC.

Judged by abundance, this clone is large. The CDR3 here is CASSSGAGVETQYF. As DNA, the CDR3 is TGTGCCAGCAGCTCAGGGGCGGGGGTAGAGACCCAGTACTTC. The chain couples TRBV5-6 to TRBJ2-5; a weak D match, TRBD2 (7 bases). The CDR3 runs 14 residues. Germline values: CDR1 SGHDT, CDR2 YYEEEE. V was trimmed by 3 bases and J by 4 bases, leaving 13 bases between them.

The rearrangement links TRBV6-4 to TRBJ1-4; 9 bases are a match to TRBD1. The CDR3 is made up of 16 amino acids. J lost 8 bases, V lost 5 bases, and 12 bases had no gene match. Germline-derived CDR1 and CDR2 are MRHNA and SNTAGT. The CDR3 here is CASSQQPGQGNEKLFF. The CDR3 nucleotides are TGTGCCAGCAGTCAACAACCGGGACAGGGCAACGAAAAACTGTTTTTT.

The CDR3 loop reads CASSLSIGDTGELFF. The CDR3, as DNA: TGTGCCAGCAGCTTAAGTATAGGGGACACCGGGGAGCTGTTTTTT. The V gene is TRBV7-3, the J gene TRBJ2-2, with D possibly TRBD1 on 5 matching bases. The CDR3 runs 15 residues. CDR1 and CDR2 from the germline V gene are SGHTA and FQGTGA. The V end lost 1 base, the J end lost 3 bases, and 9 bases lay between the germline ends.

The chain is built from TRBV11-2 and TRBJ2-7; D remains unclear. CDR3 length: 15 residues. The germline gives CDR1 SGHAT, CDR2 FQNNGV. V shed 2 bases and J shed 3 bases, with 14 bases lying between them. CDR3: CASSLLQVSHYEQYF. CDR3 nucleotides: TGTGCCAGCAGCTTACTTCAGGTCTCCCACTACGAGCAGTACTTC.

The rearrangement uses TRBV5-6 and TRBJ1-1, with D unresolved. Trimming took off 2 bases at V and 2 bases at J, with 13 bases between the two ends. CDR3 length: 15 residues. CDR1 and CDR2 (germline): SGHDT, YYEEEE. CDR3 sequence reads: CASSLRRQLNTEAFF. CDR3 in DNA: TGTGCCAGCAGCTTAAGGCGGCAGCTAAACACTGAAGCTTTCTTT.

The chain carries TRBV9 and TRBJ2-5; D gene unclear. The CDR3 totals 17 residues. Germline CDR1 and CDR2: SGDLS and YYNGEE. Between the trimmed V and J ends, which lost 1 base and 4 bases, there was a span of 20 bases. The CDR3 DNA is TGTGCCAGCAGCGTAACACCCCAAAGACTCCTAACAGAGACCCAGTACTTC. Protein sequence: CASSVTPQRLLTETQYF.

The sample holds a few counts of this clone. V and J are TRBV6-1 and TRBJ2-2; 10 bases match TRBD2. V gave up 4 bases and J gave up 1 base; unmatched junction bases: 3. The CDR3 covers 16 residues. From germline, CDR1 is MNHNS and CDR2 SASEGT. The CDR3 nucleotides read TGTGCCAGCAGTGCTTCTAGCGGGAGGAACACCGGGGAGCTGTTTTTT. This gives the protein CASSASSGRNTGELFF.

The chain joins TRBV7-2 to TRBJ2-2; TRBD1 matches 9 bases. The CDR3 totals 15 residues. CDR1 is SGHTA, CDR2 FQGNSA, per germline. V was clipped by 7 bases and J by 5 bases; unmatched bases: 8. The CDR3 sequence: CASTPGQGRTGELFF. CDR3 coding DNA: TGTGCCAGCACCCCAGGACAGGGGAGAACCGGGGAGCTGTTTTTT. The whole variable domain, remainder taken from reference TRBV7-2 and TRBJ2-2, is GAGVSQSPSNKVTEKGKDVELRCDPISGHTALYWYRQSLGQGLEFLIYFQGNSAPDKSGLPSDRFSAERTGGSVSTLTIQRTQQEDSAVYLCASTPGQGRTGELFFGEGSRLTVL.

The chain employs TRBV18 and TRBJ2-5; weak D call: TRBD1 (6 bases). Germline V gives CDR1 KGHSH, CDR2 LQKENI. The ends were cut back, 3 bases at V and 3 bases at J, with 11 bases in the middle. There are 14 residues in the CDR3. The CDR3 nucleotides read TGTGCCAGCTCACCCTGGGGGCTAGAAGAGACCCAGTACTTC. Its protein product is CASSPWGLEETQYF.

The gene calls are TRBV2 and TRBJ2-2; D uncertain. CDR1 and CDR2 (germline): SNHLY, FYNNEI. The length of the CDR3 is 14 residues. Trimming took 4 bases from V and 2 from J, leaving 8 bases between them. CDR3 in amino acids: CASSGATNTGELFF. Written as DNA, the CDR3 is TGTGCCAGCAGTGGGGCTACCAACACCGGGGAGCTGTTTTTT.

This chain uses TRBV6-5 with TRBJ1-1; a weak D match, TRBD1 (6 bases). The CDR3 is 14 amino acids. Trimming took off 6 bases at V and 11 bases at J, with 22 bases between the two ends. Germline values: CDR1 MNHEY, CDR2 SVGAGI. CDR3 DNA: TGTGCCAGCAGCCCGGGAACAGGGAAGAATGGGGCTTTCTTT. Translated, it gives CASSPGTGKNGAFF.

V gene TRBV18 combines with J gene TRBJ1-2, with TRBD1 as a possible D gene (5 bases). This CDR3 region has 19 residues. The germline gives CDR1 KGHSH, CDR2 LQKENI. V lost 3 bases to trimming and J lost 3 bases, with 26 bases between them. The DNA for the CDR3 is TGTGCCAGCTCACCCACGCGAGGGGCCTTAGTGGGCGGGGACTATGGCTACACCTTC. Encoded protein: CASSPTRGALVGGDYGYTF.